This TCR beta chain was documented in a study of T-cell memory formation after mild COVID-19. Sample barcodes and UMIs were carried by the TCR alpha and TCR beta cDNA libraries that 5'RACE generated with constant-segment primers. MiXCR, applied by TCRdb to the 5' RACE reads, yields one record per CDR3 protein. The table records 350,000 to 450,000 distinct CDR3 sequences, 15% to 20% of them present only once. The CDR3 contains 14 residues. Germline loops: CDR1 KGHDR, CDR2 SFDVKD. Trimming removed 9 bases at V and 1 base at J, with 14 bases between. J is TRBJ1-1 and V is TRBV24-1, with D uncertain. The sequencing input was PBMCs or a T cell subset sorted from them (not recorded which). The TCR originated in an adult woman who had mild COVID-19 (a few samples of this study predate the infection). Cell type and time point are not known. This CDR3 is CATFWTQRNTEAFF. DNA of the CDR3: TGTGCCACCTTTTGGACTCAACGGAACACTGAAGCTTTCTTT.